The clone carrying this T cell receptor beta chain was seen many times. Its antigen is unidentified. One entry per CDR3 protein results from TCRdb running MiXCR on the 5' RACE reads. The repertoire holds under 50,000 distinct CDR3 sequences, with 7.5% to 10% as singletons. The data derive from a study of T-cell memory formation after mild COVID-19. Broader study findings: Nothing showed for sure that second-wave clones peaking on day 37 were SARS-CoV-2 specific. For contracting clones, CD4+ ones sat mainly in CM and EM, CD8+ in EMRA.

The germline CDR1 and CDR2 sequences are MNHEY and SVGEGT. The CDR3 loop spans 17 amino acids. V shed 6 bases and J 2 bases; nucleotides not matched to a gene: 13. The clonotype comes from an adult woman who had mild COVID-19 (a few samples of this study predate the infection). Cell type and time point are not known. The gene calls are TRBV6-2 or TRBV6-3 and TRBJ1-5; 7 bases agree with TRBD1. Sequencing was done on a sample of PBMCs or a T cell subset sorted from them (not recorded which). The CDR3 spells CASSHLTGFEGNQPQHF. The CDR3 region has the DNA TGTGCCAGCAGCCATTTGACAGGGTTTGAAGGCAATCAGCCCCAGCATTTT.